The rows below give T cell receptor beta chains drawn from one sample of a study of cytomegalovirus exposure and HLA in healthy donors. Some clones are missing from TCRdb's copy, which holds only in-frame ones; the method was immunoSEQ multiplex PCR. This sample has 200,000 to 250,000 clones, with more than 75% found just once. Source material: PBMCs. All receptors derive from a human donor in good health. The CDR3 runs from the conserved cysteine through the conserved F or W. Fields, in order: CDR3 length, J gene, clone size, V gene, D gene, CDR3 DNA, CDR3 protein. The D gene is left open where the match is weak. Size is stated for part of the rows, as once, few or many counts, or as a class when the clone is expanded.

cdr3_length: 16; j_call: TRBJ2-5; clone_size: NA; v_call: TRBV15; d_call: TRBD1; cdr3_nt: TGTGCCACCAGCAGAGATAGGACAGGGAAGGTAAAGACCCAGTACTTC; cdr3_aa: CATSRDRTGKVKTQYF
cdr3_length: 11; j_call: TRBJ2-1; clone_size: NA; v_call: TRBV5-4; d_call: TRBD2; cdr3_nt: TGTGCCAGCAGCTATAGCGGGAGGGAGTTCTTC; cdr3_aa: CASSYSGREFF
cdr3_length: 13; j_call: TRBJ1-1; clone_size: few; v_call: TRBV5-1; d_call: NA; cdr3_nt: TGCGCCAGCAGTTCAGGAATGGTCACTGAAGCTTTCTTT; cdr3_aa: CASSSGMVTEAFF
cdr3_length: 13; j_call: TRBJ2-2; clone_size: NA; v_call: TRBV2; d_call: NA; cdr3_nt: TGTGCCAGCAGTGGGGGGCGCACCGGGGAGCTGTTTTTT; cdr3_aa: CASSGGRTGELFF
cdr3_length: 17; j_call: TRBJ2-7; clone_size: NA; v_call: TRBV27; d_call: TRBD1; cdr3_nt: TGTGCCAGCAGTCTAACCCAACAGGGGATCTTGTCCTACGAGCAGTACTTC; cdr3_aa: CASSLTQQGILSYEQYF
cdr3_length: 19; j_call: TRBJ2-4; clone_size: NA; v_call: TRBV11-2; d_call: TRBD2; cdr3_nt: TGTGCCAGCAGCTTTGGTTTAGCGGGAGAATCACTAGCCAAAAACATTCAGTACTTC; cdr3_aa: CASSFGLAGESLAKNIQYF
cdr3_length: 14; j_call: TRBJ1-2; clone_size: NA; v_call: TRBV10-3; d_call: TRBD1; cdr3_nt: TGTGCCATCAGGGGGGACAGCCGCAACTATGGCTACACCTTC; cdr3_aa: CAIRGDSRNYGYTF
cdr3_length: 13; j_call: TRBJ2-7; clone_size: NA; v_call: TRBV7-7; d_call: TRBD2; cdr3_nt: TGTGCTAGCAGCGTACGGGGGGGGTCCGAGCAGTACTTC; cdr3_aa: CASSVRGGSEQYF
cdr3_length: 17; j_call: TRBJ1-3; clone_size: NA; v_call: TRBV10-3; d_call: NA; cdr3_nt: TGTGCCATCAGTGAGTCGGCCGGGACATACTCTGGAAACACCATATATTTT; cdr3_aa: CAISESAGTYSGNTIYF
cdr3_length: 14; j_call: TRBJ1-5; clone_size: once; v_call: TRBV19; d_call: NA; cdr3_nt: TGTGCCAGTAATCGGGGAGCGAGCAATCAGCCCCAGCATTTT; cdr3_aa: CASNRGASNQPQHF
cdr3_length: 17; j_call: TRBJ2-3; clone_size: NA; v_call: TRBV18; d_call: TRBD1; cdr3_nt: TGTGCCAGCTCACCAACGGACAGGTGGGCTAGCACAGATACGCAGTATTTT; cdr3_aa: CASSPTDRWASTDTQYF
cdr3_length: 15; j_call: TRBJ1-1; clone_size: once; v_call: TRBV23-1; d_call: TRBD1; cdr3_nt: TGCGCCAGCAGTCCCGAAACTACAGGGGGCACTGAAGCTTTCTTT; cdr3_aa: CASSPETTGGTEAFF
cdr3_length: 13; j_call: TRBJ2-5; clone_size: NA; v_call: TRBV7-7; d_call: TRBD1; cdr3_nt: TGTGCTAGCAGCTTATGGACAGGAAAGACCCAGTACTTC; cdr3_aa: CASSLWTGKTQYF
cdr3_length: 14; j_call: TRBJ1-2; clone_size: NA; v_call: TRBV6-5; d_call: TRBD1; cdr3_nt: TGTGCCAGCAGATCCGGGACAGGGGGCAATGGCTACACCTTC; cdr3_aa: CASRSGTGGNGYTF
cdr3_length: 15; j_call: TRBJ2-3; clone_size: NA; v_call: TRBV6-4; d_call: TRBD2; cdr3_nt: TGTGCCAGCAGTGTGACTAGCGGGAGCACAGATACGCAGTATTTT; cdr3_aa: CASSVTSGSTDTQYF